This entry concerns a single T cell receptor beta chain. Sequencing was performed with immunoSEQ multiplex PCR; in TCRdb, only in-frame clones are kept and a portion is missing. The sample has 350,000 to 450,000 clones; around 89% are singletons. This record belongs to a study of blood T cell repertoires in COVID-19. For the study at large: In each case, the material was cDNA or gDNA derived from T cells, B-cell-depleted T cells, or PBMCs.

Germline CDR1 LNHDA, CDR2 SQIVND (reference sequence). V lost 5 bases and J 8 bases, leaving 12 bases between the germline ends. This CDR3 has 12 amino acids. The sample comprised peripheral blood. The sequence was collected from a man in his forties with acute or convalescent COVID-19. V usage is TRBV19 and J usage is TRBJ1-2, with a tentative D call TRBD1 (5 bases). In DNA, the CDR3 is TGTGCCAGTAGTTTTTCCAGGGTCGGCTACACCTTC. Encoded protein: CASSFSRVGYTF.